Shown below are 2 T cell receptor beta chains from a single sample sequenced in a study of cytomegalovirus exposure and HLA in healthy donors. Use of 60 Vbeta and 13 Jbeta primers characterized the PCR. Sequenced by immunoSEQ multiplex PCR; TCRdb stores in-frame clones only, minus some. The repertoire holds roughly 100,000 clones, roughly three quarters seen once, with around 5.3% in the top ten. Sequencing was performed on PBMCs. The receptor source for this set is a woman between 40 and 50 years old in good health and CMV-seronegative.

The V gene is TRBV29-1, the J gene TRBJ2-7; no clear D. The CDR3 contains 17 residues. V was pared by 7 bases and J by 1 base, with 26 bases between. Germline CDR1 and CDR2: SQVTM and ANQGSEA. The CDR3 bases are TGCAGCGCCCGAGGTACTACGCGGAGCGAGGAATCCTACGAGCAGTACTTC. It specifies CSARGTTRSEESYEQYF.

The sample holds a few counts of this clone. CDR3 in amino acids: CASRDYRVGEQFF. The CDR3 DNA follows: TGTGCCAGTCGGGACTATCGGGTCGGTGAGCAGTTCTTC. The V and J genes are TRBV19 and TRBJ2-1; 7 nucleotides agree with TRBD2. The trim removed 8 bases at V and 9 bases at J, leaving 10 bases unmatched. The CDR3 extends over 13 amino acids. Germline values: CDR1 LNHDA, CDR2 SQIVND (reference sequence). Combining the CDR3 with reference TRBV19 and TRBJ2-1 gives the whole variable domain DGGITQSPKYLFRKEGQNVTLSCEQNLNHDAMYWYRQDPGQGLRLIYYSQIVNDFQKGDIAEGYSVSREKKESFPLTVTSAQKNPTAFYLCASRDYRVGEQFFGPGTRLTVL.